This T cell receptor beta chain was recorded in a study of CD8+ T cells in alopecia areata. After isolation, RNA underwent reverse transcription to generate cDNA as the sequencing template. Assay used: immunoSEQ multiplex PCR; TCRdb lists only in-frame clones, some missing. The sample lists about 300,000 clones; roughly 60% were seen once. This sample's treatment: oral pan-JAK inhibitor, 5-10 mg twice daily. Trimming cost V 4 bases and J 10 bases; bases outside gene matches: 9. Germline V CDR1 and CDR2: SGHAT, FQDESV (reference sequence). The CDR3 length is 13 residues. The starting material was CD4+ T cells sorted from blood, obtained at week 24, from a patient treated with tofacitinib. The rearrangement uses TRBV11-1 and TRBJ2-5, with 7 bases that match TRBD2. This sequence originates from a human donor with alopecia areata. CDR3 sequence reads: CASSSLRGRDQYF. CDR3 coding DNA: TGTGCCAGCAGCTCGTTACGGGGGAGGGACCAGTACTTC.